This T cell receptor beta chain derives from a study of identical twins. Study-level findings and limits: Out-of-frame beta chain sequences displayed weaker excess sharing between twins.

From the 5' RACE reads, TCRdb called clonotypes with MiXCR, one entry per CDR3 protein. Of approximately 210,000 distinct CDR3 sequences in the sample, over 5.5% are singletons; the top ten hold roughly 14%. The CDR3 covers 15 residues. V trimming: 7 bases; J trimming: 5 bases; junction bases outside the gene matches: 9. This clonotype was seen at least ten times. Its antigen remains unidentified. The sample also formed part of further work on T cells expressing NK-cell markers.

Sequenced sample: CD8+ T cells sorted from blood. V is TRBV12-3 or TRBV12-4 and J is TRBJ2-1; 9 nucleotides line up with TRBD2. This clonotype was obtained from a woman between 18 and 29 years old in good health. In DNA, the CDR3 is TGTGCCAGCACCTTACGGACTAGCGAGCACAATGAGCAGTTCTTC. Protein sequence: CASTLRTSEHNEQFF.